Sequencing of this TCR beta chain was carried out in a study of T cell repertoires in MIS-A myocarditis (dated by TCRdb to the early 2020s). Notes on this clone: There is no known antigen for this receptor. No quality values exist for individual bases; no much larger clone is one base distant.

The QIAamp DNA FFPE kit was used to extract genomic DNA from formalin-fixed paraffin-embedded autopsy tissue. TCRbeta CDR3 regions were amplified with the immunoSEQ bias-controlled multiplex PCR and sequenced at high throughput. The study's own analysis went as follows. The immunoSEQ vendor pipeline collapsed and filtered the CDR3 sequences so that the abundance and frequency of each unique TCRbeta CDR3 could be quantified. Dominant CDR3 amino acid sequences were clustered with SARS-CoV-2-specific ImmuneCODE TCRbeta sequences by CD-HIT at a 90% global sequence identity threshold. A clone was classed as hyperexpanded at a frequency of 0.1 to 1 and as large at a frequency of 0.01 to 0.1. CDR3 amino acid sequences and V and J gene assignments of dominant clones were confirmed with MiXCR. The R stringdist package was used to calculate Levenshtein distances between the patient clonotypes and the ImmuneCODE hits. TCRdb took over this immuneACCESS table, retaining in-frame rearrangements with V and J assigned. Such tables are incomplete; in checked studies, under half of the missing clones stem from an unresolved V gene, and the remainder is unexplained. V, J and clone size derive from that table, while D and trimming were established from the DNA sequence. Counted in this sample were 7,000 or so clones; 78% of them appeared once. The top ten clonotypes cover roughly 19% of the sample.

Unmatched junction bases come to 5, with V trimmed by 5 bases and J by 3 bases. CDR1 and CDR2 are drawn from the germline V gene: MGHDK, SYGVNS. The CDR3 numbers 14 residues from cysteine through phenylalanine. Only the CDR3 part of the read is kept: 42 bases, read in frame from the first base. This sequence uses TRBV25-1 and TRBJ2-7; 9 nucleotides in the junction match TRBD2. What was sequenced was right inferior lung lobe tissue obtained at autopsy. The receptor was isolated from a man between 18 and 29 years old with fulminant myocarditis from multisystem inflammatory syndrome in adults (MIS-A) after COVID-19. The DNA sequence is given as TGTGCCAGCAGTATTAGCGGGGGAGGCTACGAGCAGTACTTC. Its product reads: CASSISGGGYEQYF.